This T cell receptor beta chain came from a study of blood T cell repertoires in COVID-19. Study-wide background: Whether acute or convalescent, the COVID-19 samples came from the United States, Italy and Spain.

Profiling relied on immunoSEQ multiplex PCR, and the TCRdb table lists in-frame clones only, not all of them. The sample carries about 230,000 clones, 80% to 90% recorded once. The CDR3 contains 15 residues. J gave up 4 bases and V 2 bases, and 6 bases lay outside the gene matches. The germline V gene encodes CDR1 SGHTA and CDR2 FQGNSA. This sequence joins TRBV7-2 and TRBJ2-7; TRBD1 agrees at 9 bases. The sequence came from a man between 50 and 59 years old with COVID-19, enrolled during active disease. The sequenced sample consisted of peripheral blood. In DNA form, the CDR3 reads TGTGCCAGCAGCTTAACAGGGGGCCCGGGGTACGAGCAGTACTTC. Translated, it gives CASSLTGGPGYEQYF.